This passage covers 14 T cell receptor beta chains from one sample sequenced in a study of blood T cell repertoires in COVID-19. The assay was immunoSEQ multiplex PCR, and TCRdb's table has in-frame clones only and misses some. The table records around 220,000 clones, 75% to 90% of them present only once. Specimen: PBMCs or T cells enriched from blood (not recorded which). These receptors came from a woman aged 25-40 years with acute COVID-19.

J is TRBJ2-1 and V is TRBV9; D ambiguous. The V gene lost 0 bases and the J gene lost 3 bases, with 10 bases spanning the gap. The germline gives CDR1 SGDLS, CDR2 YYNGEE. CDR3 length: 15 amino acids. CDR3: CASSVDVQDYNEQFF. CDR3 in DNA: TGTGCCAGCAGCGTAGATGTCCAGGACTACAATGAGCAGTTCTTC.

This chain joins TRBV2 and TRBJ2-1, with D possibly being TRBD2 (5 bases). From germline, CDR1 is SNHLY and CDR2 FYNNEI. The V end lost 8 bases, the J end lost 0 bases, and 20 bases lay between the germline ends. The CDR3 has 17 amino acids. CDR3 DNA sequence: TGTGCCAGCCCCCTACCGGCTAGCCTCAGCTCCTACAATGAGCAGTTCTTC. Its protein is CASPLPASLSSYNEQFF.

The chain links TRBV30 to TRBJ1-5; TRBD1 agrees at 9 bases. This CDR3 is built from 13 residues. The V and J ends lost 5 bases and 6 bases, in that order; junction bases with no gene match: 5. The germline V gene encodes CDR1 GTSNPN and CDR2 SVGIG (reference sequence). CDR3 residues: CAWEQGAGQPQHF. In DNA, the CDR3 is TGTGCCTGGGAACAGGGGGCAGGTCAGCCCCAGCATTTT.

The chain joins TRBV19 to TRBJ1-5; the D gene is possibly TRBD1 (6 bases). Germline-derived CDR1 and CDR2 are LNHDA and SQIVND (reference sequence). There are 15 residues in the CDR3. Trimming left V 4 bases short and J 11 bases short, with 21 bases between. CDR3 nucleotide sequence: TGTGCCAGTAGTACGCAGTTGGGGGCCCCCCAGGCCCAGCATTTT. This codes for CASSTQLGAPQAQHF. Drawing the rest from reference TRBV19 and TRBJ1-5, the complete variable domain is DGGITQSPKYLFRKEGQNVTLSCEQNLNHDAMYWYRQDPGQGLRLIYYSQIVNDFQKGDIAEGYSVSREKKESFPLTVTSAQKNPTAFYLCASSTQLGAPQAQHFGDGTRLSIL.

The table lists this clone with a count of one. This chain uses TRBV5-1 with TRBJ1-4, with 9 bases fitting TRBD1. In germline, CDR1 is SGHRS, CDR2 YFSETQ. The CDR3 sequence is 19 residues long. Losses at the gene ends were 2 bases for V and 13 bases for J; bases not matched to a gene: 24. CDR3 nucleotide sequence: TGCGCCAGCAGCTTCACAGGGGGCTCCCACTCGGGACCAACTTATGGACTGTTTTTT. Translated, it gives CASSFTGGSHSGPTYGLFF.

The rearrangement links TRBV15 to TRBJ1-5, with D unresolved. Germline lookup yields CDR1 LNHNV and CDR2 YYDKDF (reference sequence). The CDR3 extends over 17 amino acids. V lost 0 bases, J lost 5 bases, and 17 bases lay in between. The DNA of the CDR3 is TGTGCCACCAGCAGAGATTTCAGGTCCCGGCTCGATCAGCCCCAGCATTTT. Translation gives CATSRDFRSRLDQPQHF.

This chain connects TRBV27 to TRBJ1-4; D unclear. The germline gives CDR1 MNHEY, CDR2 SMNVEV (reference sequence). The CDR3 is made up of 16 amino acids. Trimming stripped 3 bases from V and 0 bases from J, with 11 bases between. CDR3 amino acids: CASSLVRTATNEKLFF. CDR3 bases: TGTGCCAGCAGTTTGGTCAGAACAGCAACTAATGAAAAACTGTTTTTT.

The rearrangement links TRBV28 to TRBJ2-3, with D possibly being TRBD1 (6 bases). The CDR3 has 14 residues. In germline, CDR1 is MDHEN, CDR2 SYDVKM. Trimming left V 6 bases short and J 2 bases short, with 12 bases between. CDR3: CASRAGAATDTQYF. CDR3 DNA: TGTGCCAGCAGGGCAGGGGCCGCCACAGATACGCAGTATTTT. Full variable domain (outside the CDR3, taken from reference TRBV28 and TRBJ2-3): DVKVTQSSRYLVKRTGEKVFLECVQDMDHENMFWYRQDPGLGLRLIYFSYDVKMKEKGDIPEGYSVSREKKERFSLILESASTNQTSMYLCASRAGAATDTQYFGPGTRLTVL.

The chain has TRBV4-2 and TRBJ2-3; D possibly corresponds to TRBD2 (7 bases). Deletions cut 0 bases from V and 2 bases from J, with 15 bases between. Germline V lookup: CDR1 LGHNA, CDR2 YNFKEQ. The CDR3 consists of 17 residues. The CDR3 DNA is TGTGCCAGCAGCCAAGAAGTGGCGGGGGCCTCCACAGATACGCAGTATTTT. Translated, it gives CASSQEVAGASTDTQYF.

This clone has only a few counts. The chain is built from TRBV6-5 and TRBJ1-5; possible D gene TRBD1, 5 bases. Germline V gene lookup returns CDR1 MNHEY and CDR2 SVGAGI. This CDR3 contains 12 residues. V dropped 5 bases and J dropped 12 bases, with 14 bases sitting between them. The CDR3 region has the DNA TGTGCCAGCAGTCGACCCGGGGGTAACCAGCATTTT. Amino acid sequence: CASSRPGGNQHF.

The CDR3 reads CASMRGPNTGELFF. In nucleotides, the CDR3 is TGTGCCAGTATGCGGGGCCCGAACACCGGGGAGCTGTTTTTT. This chain connects TRBV19 to TRBJ2-2, with D maybe TRBD2 (6 bases). This CDR3 contains 14 residues. Germline CDR1 LNHDA, CDR2 SQIVND (reference sequence). Trimming shortened V by 7 bases and J by 0 bases, and 9 bases separated the two germline ends.

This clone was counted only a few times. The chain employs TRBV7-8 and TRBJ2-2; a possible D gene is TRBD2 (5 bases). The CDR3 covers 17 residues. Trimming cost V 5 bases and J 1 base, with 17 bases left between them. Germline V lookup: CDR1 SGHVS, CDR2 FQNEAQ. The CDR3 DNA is TGTGCCAGCAGCCCTAGGAGGATGGGTGGGAACACCGGGGAGCTGTTTTTT. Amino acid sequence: CASSPRRMGGNTGELFF.

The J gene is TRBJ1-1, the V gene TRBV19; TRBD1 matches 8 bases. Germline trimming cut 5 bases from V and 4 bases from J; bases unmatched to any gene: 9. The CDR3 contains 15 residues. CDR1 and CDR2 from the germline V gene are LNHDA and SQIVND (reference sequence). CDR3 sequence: CASSPGTGWSTEAFF. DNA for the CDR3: TGTGCCAGTAGTCCAGGGACAGGCTGGAGCACTGAAGCTTTCTTT.

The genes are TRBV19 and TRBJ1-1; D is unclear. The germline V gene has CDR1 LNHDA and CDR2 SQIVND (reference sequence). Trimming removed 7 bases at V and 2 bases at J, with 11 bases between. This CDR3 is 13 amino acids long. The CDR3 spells CASKMAGNTEAFF. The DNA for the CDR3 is TGTGCCAGTAAGATGGCAGGAAACACTGAAGCTTTCTTT. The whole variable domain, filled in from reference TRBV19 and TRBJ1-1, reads DGGITQSPKYLFRKEGQNVTLSCEQNLNHDAMYWYRQDPGQGLRLIYYSQIVNDFQKGDIAEGYSVSREKKESFPLTVTSAQKNPTAFYLCASKMAGNTEAFFGQGTRLTVV.